This T cell receptor (beta chain) emerged from a study of beta chain features in type 1 diabetes. General observations from the study: Moderately but significantly shorter TCRB CDR3s were found in Type 1 diabetes patients in all four CD4+ subsets.

With regard to this clone: The target antigen is unknown.

Germline values: CDR1 MNHEY, CDR2 SMNVEV (reference sequence). V lost 5 bases and J 8 bases, leaving 15 bases between the germline ends. CDR3 length: 13 residues. As every portion of the isolated RNA was reverse transcribed, the sequencing read expressed TCRB transcripts. This table comes from immunoSEQ multiplex PCR, and its TCRdb copy is limited to in-frame clones, with some not included. The sample has 300,000 to 350,000 clones; 12% to 15% are singletons. The chain employs TRBV27 and TRBJ1-2; D not certain. The sequence was obtained from a man aged 25 to 40 in good health. The sequenced sample was central memory CD4+ T cells from blood. The CDR3 nucleotides read TGTGCCAGCAGTCTAACGAGGGTGGGGGGCTACACCTTC. Amino acids: CASSLTRVGGYTF.